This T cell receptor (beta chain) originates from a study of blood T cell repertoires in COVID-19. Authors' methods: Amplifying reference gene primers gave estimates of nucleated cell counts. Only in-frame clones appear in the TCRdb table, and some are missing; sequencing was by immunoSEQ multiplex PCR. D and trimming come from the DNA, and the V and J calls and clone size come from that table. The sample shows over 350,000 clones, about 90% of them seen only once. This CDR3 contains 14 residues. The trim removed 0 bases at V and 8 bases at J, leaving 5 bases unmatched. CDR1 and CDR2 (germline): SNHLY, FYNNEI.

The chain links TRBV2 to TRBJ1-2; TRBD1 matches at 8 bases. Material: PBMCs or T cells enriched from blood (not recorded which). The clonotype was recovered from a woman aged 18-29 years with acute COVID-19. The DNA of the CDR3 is TGTGCCAGCAGTGAAGCGCGGACAGGGAGGGGCTACACCTTC. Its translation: CASSEARTGRGYTF.